Following are 20 T cell receptor beta chains from one sample sequenced in a study of response to subunit inactivated influenza vaccine. A single record per CDR3 protein comes from TCRdb applying MiXCR to the RT-PCR reads. The sample shows more than 150,000 distinct CDR3 sequences, approximately 9.2% of them seen only once. This sample comprised non-naive T cells sorted from PBMCs, obtained on the day of vaccination. Receptors originate from a man aged 45 to 65 who received an inactivated influenza vaccine.

The chain combines TRBV12-3 or TRBV12-4 with TRBJ2-5; D is possibly TRBD1 or TRBD2 (6 bases each). This CDR3 has 13 amino acids. V lost 5 bases, J lost 9 bases, and 16 bases lay in between. CDR3 sequence: CASSLEGEMAQYF. In nucleotides, the CDR3 is TGTGCCAGCAGTCTGGAGGGGGAGATGGCCCAGTACTTC.

This clonotype was found many times. This chain connects TRBV7-2 to TRBJ2-5, with 7 bases aligning to TRBD2. Germline V CDR1 and CDR2: SGHTA, FQGNSA. The CDR3 length is 18 residues. The V gene end was trimmed by 0 bases and the J gene end by 0 bases; junction bases not matched to a gene: 10. Here the CDR3 DNA reads TGTGCCAGCAGCTTAGCGCATGGCGGGAGCCTGTACCAAGAGACCCAGTACTTC. The encoded protein is CASSLAHGGSLYQETQYF.

The CDR3 DNA reads TGTGCCAGCAGTCCGAAAGGACAGGGATTTAATTCACCCCTCCACTTT. This sequence encodes CASSPKGQGFNSPLHF. The chain employs TRBV12-3 or TRBV12-4 and TRBJ1-6, with TRBD1 identical over 8 bases. The CDR3 sequence is 16 residues long. V gave up 5 bases and J gave up 6 bases; unmatched junction bases: 9.

Only a few counts were recorded for this clonotype. The junction differs from germline at one of its ends, possibly a read error. The chain links TRBV4-1 to TRBJ2-5, with D perhaps TRBD1 (6 bases). The CDR3 runs 11 residues. The germline CDR1 and CDR2 sequences are MGHRA and YSYEKL. In DNA form, the CDR3 reads TGCGCCACAGGGGCCCTTTGTTCTGCAGACTTC. Protein product: CATGALCSADF.

This clonotype was seen a few times. The genes are TRBV6-5 and TRBJ2-5, with D maybe TRBD1 (7 bases). The V gene lost 6 bases and the J gene lost 5 bases, with 10 bases spanning the gap. The germline V gene has CDR1 MNHEY and CDR2 SVGAGI. The CDR3 covers 12 residues. The CDR3 sequence: CASRSGGETQYF. The CDR3 bases are TGTGCCAGCAGGTCAGGGGGGGAGACCCAGTACTTC.

This clonotype was seen ten or more times. The genes are TRBV10-3 and TRBJ1-6, with unresolved D. The CDR3 sequence is 14 residues long. Between the trimmed V and J ends, which lost 10 bases and 8 bases, there was a span of 18 bases. Germline CDR1 is ENHRY and CDR2 is SYGVKD. CDR3 amino acids: CATSLTVSDSPLHF. CDR3 DNA sequence: TGTGCCACCTCGTTAACAGTGTCGGATTCACCCCTCCACTTT.

J is TRBJ1-5 and V is TRBV6-1, with D possibly being TRBD1 (6 bases). Per germline, CDR1 MNHNS and CDR2 SASEGT. Trimming took off 6 bases at V and 0 bases at J, with 21 bases between the two ends. CDR3 length: 18 residues. For the CDR3, the DNA is TGTGCCAGCAGCCGTTATAGAAACCCGGACAGTAGCAATCAGCCCCAGCATTTT. Protein product: CASSRYRNPDSSNQPQHF.

This clonotype was detected only a few times. The rearrangement links TRBV20-1 to TRBJ1-2, with D tentatively TRBD1 (6 bases). This CDR3 is built from 15 residues. The V gene lost 1 base and the J gene lost 5 bases, with 17 bases spanning the gap. The germline V gene encodes CDR1 DFQATT and CDR2 SNEGSKA (reference sequence). The CDR3 here is CSARAGGDIGYGYTF. For the CDR3, the DNA is TGCAGTGCTAGAGCCGGGGGGGACATTGGTTATGGCTACACCTTC.

This clonotype was detected only a few times. The V gene is TRBV7-6, the J gene TRBJ2-7; D may correspond to TRBD1 or TRBD2 (6 bases each). V was trimmed by 1 base and J by 6 bases, leaving 13 bases between them. This CDR3 has 14 residues. Germline V lookup: CDR1 SGHVS, CDR2 FNYEAQ. CDR3 residues: CASSLGGGTVEQYF. The CDR3 nucleotides are TGTGCCAGCAGCTTAGGAGGGGGGACGGTCGAGCAGTACTTC.

The V gene is TRBV6-2 or TRBV6-3, the J gene TRBJ2-2; 7 nucleotides match TRBD1. Germline V gives CDR1 MNHEY, CDR2 SVGEGT. V shed 2 bases and J 4 bases; nucleotides not matched to a gene: 4. This CDR3 is 15 amino acids long. The CDR3, as DNA: TGTGCCAGCAGTTACCTGGACAGGCCCACCGGGGAGCTGTTTTTT. This codes for CASSYLDRPTGELFF.

This clonotype was seen only a few times. This sequence joins TRBV9 and TRBJ2-7; 10 bases map to TRBD2. With V trimmed by 3 bases and J by 3 bases, 9 bases remained unmatched. This CDR3 is 16 amino acids long. CDR1 is SGDLS, CDR2 YYNGEE, per germline. The CDR3 bases are TGTGCCAGCAGCGGGGGGCCGGGACTAGCGATCTACGAGCAGTACTTC. Protein: CASSGGPGLAIYEQYF. The full variable domain, with the rest looked up from reference TRBV9 and TRBJ2-7, is DSGVTQTPKHLITATGQRVTLRCSPRSGDLSVYWYQQSLDQGLQFLIQYYNGEERAKGNILERFSAQQFPDLHSELNLSSLELGDSALYFCASSGGPGLAIYEQYFGPGTRLTVT.

This clonotype has more than one count but fewer than ten. The chain uses TRBV6-6 and TRBJ2-5, with D hard to call. V lost 6 bases, J lost 2 bases, and 10 bases lay in between. The CDR3 totals 13 residues. Germline V CDR1 and CDR2: MNHNY, SVGAGI (reference sequence). CDR3 sequence reads: CASSQLSQETQYF. Written as DNA, the CDR3 is TGTGCCAGCAGCCAATTAAGTCAAGAGACCCAGTACTTC.

This chain uses TRBV4-3 with TRBJ2-5; perhaps D is TRBD1 or TRBD2 (6 bases each). V lost 1 base, J lost 4 bases, and 16 bases lay in between. Germline V gives CDR1 LGHNA, CDR2 YSLEER. This CDR3 comprises 16 residues. The CDR3 DNA reads as TGCGCCAGCAGCCAAGCGGGGGTGGGGGGCCGAGAGACCCAGTACTTC. This sequence encodes CASSQAGVGGRETQYF.

This clonotype was recorded a few times. The rearrangement links TRBV6-1 to TRBJ2-1, with TRBD1 matching 10 bases. The J segment lost 7 bases and the V segment lost 5 bases, leaving 8 bases of the junction unmatched. Germline CDR1 and CDR2: MNHNS and SASEGT. The CDR3 covers 15 residues. The CDR3 spells CASSTGQGRLNEQFF. The CDR3 bases are TGTGCCAGCAGTACGGGACAGGGGCGTTTGAATGAGCAGTTCTTC.

This rearrangement joins TRBV14 to TRBJ2-3; 9 positions match TRBD1. The V segment lost 7 bases and the J segment 2 bases; nucleotides outside the gene matches: 7. This CDR3 region has 15 residues. CDR1 and CDR2 (germline): SGHDN, FVKESK. This CDR3 reads CASTPGQGFTDTQYF. DNA for the CDR3: TGTGCCAGCACCCCGGGACAGGGTTTCACAGATACGCAGTATTTT. The whole variable domain, filled in from reference TRBV14 and TRBJ2-3, reads EAGVTQFPSHSVIEKGQTVTLRCDPISGHDNLYWYRRVMGKEIKFLLHFVKESKQDESGMPNNRFLAERTGGTYSTLKVQPAELEDSGVYFCASTPGQGFTDTQYFGPGTRLTVL.

This clonotype was seen a handful of times. At one boundary the junction diverges from the germline segment, which might be a read error. The chain recombines TRBV28 with TRBJ2-1, with no clear D. Germline V gene data show CDR1 as MDHEN and CDR2 as SYDVKM. The CDR3 contains 10 residues. The CDR3 bases are TGTGCCAGCAACGCCAGGCCACAGCTATTC. This codes for CASNARPQLF.

The chain carries TRBV19 and TRBJ2-7, with 8 bases fitting TRBD1. This CDR3 spans 14 amino acids. With 4 bases clipped from V and 3 bases from J, the junction kept 5 bases outside the gene matches. CDR1 and CDR2 from the germline V gene are LNHDA and SQIVND (reference sequence). This CDR3 is CASSREGQGYEQYF. In DNA, the CDR3 is TGTGCCAGTAGTAGAGAAGGACAGGGCTACGAGCAGTACTTC.

This clonotype was observed a few times. The gene calls are TRBV29-1 and TRBJ2-4, with 7 bases matching TRBD1. V gave up 0 bases and J gave up 2 bases; unmatched junction bases: 10. Germline V lookup: CDR1 SQVTM, CDR2 ANQGSEA. There are 17 residues in the CDR3. DNA for the CDR3: TGCAGCGTTGAAGATCAGAGGGGGCGTTCGACCAAAAACATTCAGTACTTC. Residues: CSVEDQRGRSTKNIQYF.

This clonotype was recorded many times. The chain links TRBV20-1 to TRBJ1-6; D might be TRBD1 (6 bases). V lost 2 bases, J lost 7 bases, and 18 bases lay in between. CDR1 DFQATT and CDR2 SNEGSKA come from the germline V gene (reference sequence). CDR3 length: 16 amino acids. This CDR3 is CSARFTLGGGNSPLHF. In nucleotides, the CDR3 is TGCAGTGCTAGATTTACCCTAGGGGGGGGAAATTCACCCCTCCACTTT.

In this sample, this clonotype turned up a few times. The rearrangement joins TRBV29-1 to TRBJ2-1; TRBD2 is a possible D gene (5 bases). CDR3 length: 15 amino acids. In germline, CDR1 is SQVTM, CDR2 ANQGSEA. Trimming pared 5 bases from V and 7 bases from J, leaving 21 bases between. The CDR3 here is CSVQATGHPGNEQFF. The CDR3 region has the DNA TGCAGCGTTCAAGCTACGGGTCACCCGGGGAATGAGCAGTTCTTC.